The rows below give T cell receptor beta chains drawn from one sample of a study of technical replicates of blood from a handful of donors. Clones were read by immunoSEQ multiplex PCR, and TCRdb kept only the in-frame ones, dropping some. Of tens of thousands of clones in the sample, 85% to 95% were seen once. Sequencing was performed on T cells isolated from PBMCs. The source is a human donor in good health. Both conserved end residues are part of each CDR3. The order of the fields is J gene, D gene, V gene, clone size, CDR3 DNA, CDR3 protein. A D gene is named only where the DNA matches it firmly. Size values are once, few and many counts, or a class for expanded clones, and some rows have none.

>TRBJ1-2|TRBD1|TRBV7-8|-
TGTGCCAGCAGCCTACTGGACAGGGCGAACTATGGCTACACCTTC
CASSLLDRANYGYTF
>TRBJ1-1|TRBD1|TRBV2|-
TGTGCCAGCAGTGAAACAGGGGCGCTTGCGATGAACACTGAAGCTTTCTTT
CASSETGALAMNTEAFF
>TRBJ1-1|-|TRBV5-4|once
TGTGCCAGCAGCTTGGAAGGGGGTCCCACTGAAGCTTTCTTT
CASSLEGGPTEAFF
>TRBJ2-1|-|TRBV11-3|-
TGTGCCAGCAGCTTAGTAGGGGGTCACAATGAGCAGTTCTTC
CASSLVGGHNEQFF
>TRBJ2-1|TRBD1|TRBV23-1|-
TGCGCCAGCAGTCTCGGACAGGGGGCTTCCCACTACAATGAGCAGTTCTTC
CASSLGQGASHYNEQFF
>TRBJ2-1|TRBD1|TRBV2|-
TGTGCCAGTCATCCCCCCGGACAGGGGGCGCGTGAGCAGTTCTTC
CASHPPGQGAREQFF
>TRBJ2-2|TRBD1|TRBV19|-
TGTGCCAGTAGTATAGGGACAGGAAACACCGGGGAGCTGTTTTTT
CASSIGTGNTGELFF
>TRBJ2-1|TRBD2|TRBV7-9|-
TGTGCCAGCGGACCGGGACTAGCGGGAAGAAGCTCCTACAATGAGCAGTTCTTC
CASGPGLAGRSSYNEQFF
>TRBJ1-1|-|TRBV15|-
TGTGCCACCAGCAGTAACCTAGCGGGGAACACTGAAGCTTTCTTT
CATSSNLAGNTEAFF
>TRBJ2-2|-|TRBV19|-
TGTGCCAGTAGTATTATGGCGGGATCTGGCACCGGGGAGCTGTTTTTT
CASSIMAGSGTGELFF
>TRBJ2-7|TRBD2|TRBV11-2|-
TGTGCCAGCAGCCCAGGGACTAGCGGCTGGAGGGAGCAGTACTTC
CASSPGTSGWREQYF
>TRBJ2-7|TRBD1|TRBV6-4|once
TGTGCCAGCAGTACTCGCCGGGACAGGGACTCCTACGAGCAGTACTTC
CASSTRRDRDSYEQYF
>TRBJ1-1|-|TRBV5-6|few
TGTGCCAGCAGCTTAACACAGAACACTGAAGCTTTCTTT
CASSLTQNTEAFF
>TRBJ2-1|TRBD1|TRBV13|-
TGTGCCAGCAGCTTAGCGGTTGGGTTGGGGACAGGGGCTTACAATGAGCAGTTCTTC
CASSLAVGLGTGAYNEQFF
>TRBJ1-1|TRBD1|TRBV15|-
TGTGCCACCAGCTTCTCTTTGACAGGGGAGACTGAAGCTTTCTTT
CATSFSLTGETEAFF
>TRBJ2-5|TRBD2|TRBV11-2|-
TGTGCCAGCAGCTTAGAAGGTCCTAGCGGGGGGCCAGAGACCCAGTACTTC
CASSLEGPSGGPETQYF
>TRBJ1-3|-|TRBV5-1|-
TGCGCCAGCAGCTTGGAAACAAATCCAGGCTCTGGAAACACCATATATTTT
CASSLETNPGSGNTIYF
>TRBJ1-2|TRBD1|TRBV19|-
TGTGCCAGTAGTTGGGGGACAGGGGACTATGGCTACACCTTC
CASSWGTGDYGYTF
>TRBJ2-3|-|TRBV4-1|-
TGCGCCAGCAGCCAGGCCTTCAAGAAAGATACGCAGTATTTT
CASSQAFKKDTQYF
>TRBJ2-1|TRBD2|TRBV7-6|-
TGTGCCAGCAGCTTACTCCCGGGACTAGCGGTACAAACAGGGCAGTTCTTC
CASSLLPGLAVQTGQFF
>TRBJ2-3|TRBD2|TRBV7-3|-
TGTGCCAGCAGCTTAATTAGCGGGGTAATTGATACGCAGTATTTT
CASSLISGVIDTQYF
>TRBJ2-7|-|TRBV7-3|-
TGTGCCAGCAGCCGAGACTTTTCCTACGAGCAGTACTTC
CASSRDFSYEQYF
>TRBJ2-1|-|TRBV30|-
TGTGCCTGGAGGGACACACACAATGAGCAGTTCTTC
CAWRDTHNEQFF
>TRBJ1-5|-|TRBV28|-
TGTGCCAGCAAAGGGGGCAATCAGCCCCAGCATTTT
CASKGGNQPQHF
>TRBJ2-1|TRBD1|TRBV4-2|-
TGTGCCAGCAGCCACGGGACAGGGCTTACCTACAATGAGCAGTTCTTC
CASSHGTGLTYNEQFF
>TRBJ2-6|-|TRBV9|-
TGTGCCAGCAGCCTGCACACGACTCGGATTGGGGCCAACGTCCTGACTTTC
CASSLHTTRIGANVLTF